One and the same sample provided the 28 T cell receptor beta chains below, sequenced in a study of blood T cell repertoires in COVID-19. The protocol was immunoSEQ multiplex PCR, while the TCRdb copy is restricted to in-frame clones and leaves out a portion. This table has 300,000 to 450,000 clones, around 84% appearing once. The specimen sequenced was peripheral blood. These TCRs come from a woman aged 18-30 years with acute or convalescent COVID-19.

This clone appeared a few times. This chain joins TRBV7-2 and TRBJ1-2; the D is unclear. Germline V gene sequence: CDR1 SGHTA, CDR2 FQGNSA. The V end lost 1 base, the J end lost 5 bases, and 5 bases lay between the germline ends. CDR3 length: 12 residues. The CDR3 DNA follows: TGTGCCAGCAGCTTAGGGCAGTATGGCTACACCTTC. The encoded protein is CASSLGQYGYTF.

The chain carries TRBV21-1 and TRBJ1-2. TRBV21-1 is an annotated pseudogene. The CDR3 contains 19 residues. The CDR3 here is CASSKERTEVAAPNYGYTF. In DNA form, the CDR3 reads TGTGCCAGCAGCAAAGAGAGGACGGAGGTGGCGGCCCCTAACTATGGCTACACCTTC.

The rearrangement links TRBV10-3 to TRBJ2-7, with 7 bases that match TRBD1. There are 14 residues in the CDR3. Germline V gives CDR1 ENHRY, CDR2 SYGVKD. The ends lost 3 bases at V and 7 bases at J; junction bases unmatched: 9. CDR3 coding DNA: TGTGCCATCAGTGACCGGACGGCCAGGGGGGAGCAGTACTTC. It specifies CAISDRTARGEQYF.

V is TRBV19 and J is TRBJ2-3; 7 nucleotides agree with TRBD2. The CDR3 is 16 amino acids. Per the germline V gene, CDR1 is LNHDA and CDR2 is SQIVND (reference sequence). J gave up 0 bases and V 7 bases, and 10 bases lay outside the gene matches. The CDR3 nucleotides are TGTGCCAGTACCACACGGTCGCGGGGGAGCACAGATACGCAGTATTTT. Its translation is CASTTRSRGSTDTQYF.

The sample holds a few counts of this clone. V is TRBV11-2 and J is TRBJ1-2; D is unresolved. Germline loops: CDR1 SGHAT, CDR2 FQNNGV. Trimming took off 2 bases at V and 7 bases at J, with 11 bases between the two ends. The CDR3 contains 13 residues. CDR3 nucleotide sequence: TGTGCCAGCAGCTTATCCGGGTGGAGTGGCTACACCTTC. As protein: CASSLSGWSGYTF.

V gene TRBV19 combines with J gene TRBJ2-5, with 8 bases fitting TRBD1. The CDR3 is made up of 15 amino acids. With V trimmed by 3 bases and J by 5 bases, 8 bases remained unmatched. The germline CDR1 and CDR2 sequences are LNHDA and SQIVND (reference sequence). CDR3 in DNA: TGTGCCAGTAGTATCAACCGACAGGGGCGGGAGACCCAGTACTTC. Translation: CASSINRQGRETQYF.

The rearrangement links TRBV4-2 to TRBJ1-1; 7 bases are a match to TRBD1. J was trimmed by 2 bases and V by 5 bases; bases with no gene match: 8. Germline CDR1 is LGHNA and CDR2 is YNFKEQ. The CDR3 consists of 15 residues. The DNA of the CDR3 is TGTGCCAGCAGCGTCAGACAGGGCGAAAACACTGAAGCTTTCTTT. Protein sequence: CASSVRQGENTEAFF.

This chain links TRBV19 with TRBJ2-3; the match to TRBD2 covers 11 bases. Germline V gene lookup returns CDR1 LNHDA and CDR2 SQIVND (reference sequence). The length of the CDR3 is 15 residues. V shed 4 bases and J 1 base; nucleotides not matched to a gene: 1. CDR3: CASSTLAGGTDTQYF. Written as DNA, the CDR3 is TGTGCCAGTAGTACACTAGCGGGAGGCACAGATACGCAGTATTTT.

The genes are TRBV29-1 and TRBJ1-2; D remains unclear. The CDR3 runs 11 residues. CDR1 is SQVTM, CDR2 ANQGSEA, per germline. The germline V and J ends were trimmed by 0 bases and 5 bases, with 4 bases remaining between them. DNA for the CDR3: TGCAGCGTTGAAGATCCGTATGGCTACACCTTC. Translating gives CSVEDPYGYTF.

The rearrangement links TRBV4-2 to TRBJ1-3; D may be TRBD1 (5 bases). In germline, CDR1 is LGHNA, CDR2 YNFKEQ. This CDR3 spans 13 amino acids. V gave up 4 bases and J gave up 10 bases, with 14 bases separating them. CDR3 region: CASSPEPQGTIYF. CDR3 in DNA: TGTGCCAGCAGCCCAGAACCTCAGGGAACCATATATTTT.

This clone was observed a few times. This chain links TRBV3-1 (or the pseudogene TRBV3-2) with TRBJ2-7, with TRBD2 matching over 7 bases. The CDR3 runs 16 residues. CDR1 is LGHDT and CDR2 is YNNKEL in the germline V gene (reference sequence). After removal of 6 bases from V and 0 bases from J, the junction contained 11 bases not matched to a gene. The CDR3 DNA sequence: TGTGCCAGCAGGACTGACACTAGCGCAAACTCCTACGAGCAGTACTTC. It yields the protein CASRTDTSANSYEQYF.

The chain is built from TRBV10-3 and TRBJ1-1, with 9 bases matching TRBD1. The germline V gene encodes CDR1 ENHRY and CDR2 SYGVKD. CDR3 length equals 16 residues. The V and J ends lost 4 bases and 5 bases, in that order; junction bases with no gene match: 11. CDR3: CAISGTGTGSLTEAFF. CDR3 sequence (DNA): TGTGCCATCAGTGGAACCGGGACAGGGAGTCTAACTGAAGCTTTCTTT.

The rearrangement joins TRBV10-1 to TRBJ1-1, with 11 bases aligning to TRBD1. This CDR3 contains 12 residues. V was clipped by 4 bases and J by 11 bases; unmatched bases: 3. Germline CDR1 and CDR2: WNHNN and SYGVQD (reference sequence). The CDR3 sequence is CASSGTGGQAFF. The CDR3 DNA sequence: TGCGCCAGCAGTGGGACAGGGGGCCAGGCTTTCTTT.

The V gene is TRBV27, the J gene TRBJ2-1; 8 bases are shared with TRBD2. V lost 6 bases, J lost 2 bases, and 6 bases stayed unmatched. The germline V gene has CDR1 MNHEY and CDR2 SMNVEV (reference sequence). The CDR3 runs 15 residues. This chain's CDR3 is CASSLSGTAYNEQFF. The CDR3, as DNA: TGTGCCAGCAGCCTTAGCGGGACGGCCTACAATGAGCAGTTCTTC.

The chain recombines TRBV6-1 with TRBJ1-3; weak D call: TRBD1 (6 bases). This CDR3 contains 14 residues. V gave up 1 base and J gave up 2 bases, with 6 bases separating them. Germline CDR1 reads MNHNS; CDR2 reads SASEGT. The CDR3 coding sequence is TGTGCCAGCAGTGAAGACAGGGCTGGAAACACCATATATTTT. It encodes CASSEDRAGNTIYF.

V is TRBV25-1 and J is TRBJ2-4, with D perhaps TRBD2 (6 bases). Germline CDR1 and CDR2: MGHDK and SYGVNS. V lost 3 bases and J 8 bases, leaving 17 bases between the germline ends. The CDR3 loop spans 15 amino acids. This CDR3 reads CASSEGGTEEDIQYF. DNA for the CDR3: TGTGCCAGCAGTGAGGGGGGAACAGAGGAGGACATTCAGTACTTC.

J is TRBJ1-4 and V is TRBV19; no clear D. This CDR3 is 12 amino acids long. CDR1 and CDR2 (germline): LNHDA, SQIVND (reference sequence). V lost 9 bases, J lost 13 bases, and 18 bases lay in between. CDR3 nucleotides: TGTGCCAGCTTGTCCTACTCGGCTAGACTGTTTTTT. This codes for CASLSYSARLFF.

The CDR3 DNA sequence: TGCGCCAGCACGAGGGACAGCAGCAATCAGCCCCAGCATTTT. Translated, it gives CASTRDSSNQPQHF. The chain combines TRBV10-2 with TRBJ1-5, with 7 nucleotides matching TRBD1. Trimming at V came to 7 bases and at J to 1 base, leaving 4 bases not matched to a gene. The CDR3 loop spans 14 amino acids. The V gene's germline CDR1 is WSHSY and CDR2 SAAADI.

The chain employs TRBV3-1 (or the pseudogene TRBV3-2) and TRBJ1-1; D ambiguous. Germline V gene data show CDR1 as LGHDT and CDR2 as YNNKEL (reference sequence). Trimming took off 1 base at V and 5 bases at J, with 5 bases between the two ends. This CDR3 contains 12 residues. CDR3 loop: CASSQVPTEAFF. The CDR3, as DNA: TGTGCCAGCAGCCAAGTCCCGACTGAAGCTTTCTTT.

This chain joins TRBV10-3 and TRBJ1-1, with D perhaps matching TRBD1 (6 bases). V lost 3 bases to trimming and J lost 8 bases, with 10 bases between them. Germline-derived CDR1 and CDR2 are ENHRY and SYGVKD. The CDR3 length is 12 residues. CDR3 nucleotide sequence: TGTGCCATCAGTGACGACAGGCGAGAAGCTTTCTTT. This translates into CAISDDRREAFF.

CDR3 loop: CASSREQGATEAFF. In nucleotides, the CDR3 is TGTGCCAGCTCACGGGAACAGGGGGCAACTGAAGCTTTCTTT. The chain combines TRBV18 with TRBJ1-1, with TRBD1 matching 9 bases. After removal of 4 bases from V and 5 bases from J, the junction contained 5 bases not matched to a gene. From germline, CDR1 is KGHSH and CDR2 LQKENI. The CDR3 length is 14 residues.

The chain uses TRBV7-9 and TRBJ2-3; 8 nucleotides match TRBD2. With 11 bases clipped from V and 6 bases from J, the junction kept 10 bases outside the gene matches. The CDR3 consists of 13 residues. CDR1 is SEHNR, CDR2 FQNEAQ, per germline (reference sequence). The CDR3 reads CARSGGTRDTQYF. In DNA form, the CDR3 reads TGTGCCCGATCGGGGGGGACCCGGGATACGCAGTATTTT.

The chain uses TRBV27 and TRBJ2-7; 8 positions agree with TRBD1. V was pared by 4 bases and J by 12 bases, with 14 bases of the junction left unmatched. The length of the CDR3 is 14 residues. Germline V CDR1 and CDR2: MNHEY, SMNVEV (reference sequence). This CDR3 reads CASSSGTGPYERYF. Written as DNA, the CDR3 is TGTGCCAGCAGTTCCGGGACAGGCCCCTACGAGAGGTACTTC.

V gene TRBV5-1 combines with J gene TRBJ1-1; 8 nucleotides match TRBD1. The CDR3 loop spans 14 amino acids. Unmatched junction bases numbered 3, after V lost 4 bases and J lost 1 base. In germline, CDR1 is SGHRS, CDR2 YFSETQ. The CDR3 sequence is CASSADRANTEAFF. In DNA form, the CDR3 reads TGCGCCAGCAGCGCGGACAGGGCGAACACTGAAGCTTTCTTT. The complete variable domain, with remaining parts taken from reference TRBV5-1 and TRBJ1-1, reads KAGVTQTPRYLIKTRGQQVTLSCSPISGHRSVSWYQQTPGQGLQFLFEYFSETQRNKGNFPGRFSGRQFSNSRSEMNVSTLELGDSALYLCASSADRANTEAFFGQGTRLTVV.

The V gene is TRBV7-2, the J gene TRBJ1-4; 8 bases are shared with TRBD1. The trim removed 1 base at V and 14 bases at J, leaving 9 bases unmatched. The CDR3 has 14 amino acids. Germline CDR1 is SGHTA and CDR2 is FQGNSA. Written as DNA, the CDR3 is TGTGCCAGCAGCTTAGATGGTAAAGGGACAGGTCTGTTTTTT. Its translation: CASSLDGKGTGLFF.

V gene TRBV12-3 or TRBV12-4 combines with J gene TRBJ2-1, with D perhaps matching TRBD1 (5 bases). The CDR3 runs to 12 residues. V was pared by 4 bases and J by 5 bases, with 6 bases between. The CDR3 DNA sequence: TGTGCCAGCAGTTGGGGCAACAATGAGCAGTTCTTC. Translating it yields CASSWGNNEQFF.

This sequence joins TRBV3-1 (or the pseudogene TRBV3-2) and TRBJ2-1; D is possibly TRBD2 (5 bases). Trimming removed 1 base at V and 10 bases at J, with 17 bases between. Germline CDR1 reads LGHDT; CDR2 reads YNNKEL (reference sequence). The CDR3 runs to 15 residues. The CDR3 region is CASSQVGVPQWEQFF. CDR3 nucleotide sequence: TGTGCCAGCAGCCAAGTGGGAGTCCCACAATGGGAGCAGTTCTTC.

V is TRBV24-1 and J is TRBJ2-1; TRBD1 is a possible D gene (7 bases). Per germline, CDR1 KGHDR and CDR2 SFDVKD. The CDR3 consists of 14 residues. V was shortened by 9 bases and J by 2 bases, with 13 bases between the two germline ends. The CDR3 nucleotides are TGTGCCACCGGCGGAGGGACAGCCTACAATGAGCAGTTCTTC. Residues: CATGGGTAYNEQFF.